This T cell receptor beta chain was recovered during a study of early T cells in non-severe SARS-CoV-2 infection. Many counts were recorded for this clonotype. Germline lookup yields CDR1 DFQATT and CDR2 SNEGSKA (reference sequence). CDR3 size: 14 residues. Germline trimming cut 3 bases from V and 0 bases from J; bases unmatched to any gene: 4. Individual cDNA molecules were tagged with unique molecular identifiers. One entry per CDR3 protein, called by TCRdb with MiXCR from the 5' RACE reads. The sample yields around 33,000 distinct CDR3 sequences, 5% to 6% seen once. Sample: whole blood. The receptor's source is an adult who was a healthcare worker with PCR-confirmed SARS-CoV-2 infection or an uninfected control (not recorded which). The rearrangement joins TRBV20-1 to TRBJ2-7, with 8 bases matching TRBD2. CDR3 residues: CSARPGGDSYEQYF. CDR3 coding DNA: TGCAGTGCTAGGCCGGGAGGGGACTCCTACGAGCAGTACTTC.